This note documents a single TCR beta chain sequence. This CDR3 is built from 18 residues. Germline loops: CDR1 MGHRA, CDR2 YSYEKL. The ends lost 4 bases at V and 0 bases at J; junction bases unmatched: 4. Study processing details: Using reference gene primer amplification, nucleated cell counts were estimated. Using immunoSEQ multiplex PCR, the repertoire was profiled, and TCRdb retains in-frame clones only, with some absent. V and J calls and clone size come straight from that table; D and trimming were deduced from the DNA. This sample carries tens of thousands of clones, around three quarters of them seen once, and the ten largest clones take about 25%. The sample is drawn from a study of blood T cell repertoires in COVID-19. Study as a whole: Samples representing acute and convalescent COVID-19 were sourced from the United States, Italy and Spain.

Sequencing was carried out using peripheral blood. The receptor was isolated from a man aged 55 to 70 with active or convalescent COVID-19. This rearrangement joins TRBV4-1 to TRBJ2-6; 12 bases line up with TRBD2. This chain's CDR3 is CASSRGLAGRSGANVLTF. CDR3 coding DNA: TGCGCCAGCAGCCGAGGACTAGCGGGGCGCTCTGGGGCCAACGTCCTGACTTTC.